This T cell receptor beta chain was sequenced during a study of response to subunit inactivated influenza vaccine. General study results and limits: Authors suggested seasonal influenza vaccinations each recruit few new T cells.

TCRdb ran MiXCR on the RT-PCR reads and lists one entry per CDR3 protein. The repertoire holds about 780,000 distinct CDR3 sequences, with approximately 17% as singletons. V was cut by 5 bases and J by 3 bases, with 8 bases left in between. Germline assignment: CDR1 SGHTA and CDR2 FQGNSA. The CDR3 runs 13 residues. A remark on this clonotype: The antigen is undetermined.

This rearrangement joins TRBV7-2 to TRBJ1-5; D gene unclear. The sequencing used PBMCs from blood, collected around 5 days after vaccination. The clonotype comes from a man aged 50 or older who received an inactivated influenza vaccine. The CDR3 loop reads CASSRTVNQPQHF. The CDR3 nucleotides read TGTGCCAGCAGCCGAACCGTCAATCAGCCCCAGCATTTT.